A single sample gave rise to the 8 T cell receptor beta chains below, sequenced in a study of T cell repertoires in cytomegalovirus infection. In TCRdb, the reads were re-called with MiXCR into one record per CDR3 protein. This table has 370,000 or so distinct CDR3 sequences, roughly 34% appearing once. Antigen specificity for these receptors is unknown. Sequenced here: cultured PBMCs, sampled from culture after CMV antigen stimulation. These TCRs come from a human donor in good health (CMV status not recorded). Some clones in this sample may be carry-over from other donors' samples.

This clonotype was observed once. V is TRBV6-5 and J is TRBJ1-1; TRBD1 is a possible D gene (5 bases). This CDR3 is built from 15 residues. V was shortened by 0 bases and J by 5 bases, with 13 bases between the two germline ends. Germline CDR1 and CDR2: MNHEY and SVGAGI. Here the CDR3 reads CASSYSIAGNTEAFF. The DNA of the CDR3 is TGTGCCAGCAGTTACTCTATCGCAGGGAATACTGAAGCTTTCTTT.

This clonotype was seen more than once but under ten times. The chain combines TRBV2 with TRBJ1-1; no clear D gene. V dropped 6 bases and J dropped 0 bases, with 8 bases sitting between them. CDR1 SNHLY and CDR2 FYNNEI come from the germline V gene. CDR3 length equals 13 residues. Here the CDR3 reads CASRTIVNTEAFF. CDR3 DNA: TGTGCCAGCAGGACAATTGTGAACACTGAAGCTTTCTTT.

The chain recombines TRBV7-4 with TRBJ2-7; possible D gene TRBD2, 7 bases. This CDR3 spans 19 amino acids. Germline V gives CDR1 SGHVT, CDR2 SQSDAQ. Trimming stripped 1 base from V and 0 bases from J, with 22 bases between. This chain's CDR3 is CASSLGGGPTSFCSYEQYV. The CDR3 DNA sequence: TGTGCCAGCAGCTTAGGGGGGGGGCCGACATCTTTTTGCTCCTACGAGCAGTACGTC.

This clonotype was counted between two and nine times. This chain connects TRBV20-1 to TRBJ2-7, with TRBD1 matching over 7 bases. V trimming: 3 bases; J trimming: 2 bases; junction bases outside the gene matches: 7. The germline CDR1 and CDR2 sequences are DFQATT and SNEGSKA (reference sequence). The length of the CDR3 is 14 residues. The CDR3 DNA follows: TGCAGTGCTAGGCCGGGACAGACTACCTACGAGCAGTACTTC. This gives the protein CSARPGQTTYEQYF.

The chain recombines TRBV24-1 with TRBJ2-1; 7 positions agree with TRBD2. Germline-derived CDR1 and CDR2 are KGHDR and SFDVKD. This CDR3 comprises 17 residues. J gave up 5 bases and V 0 bases, and 9 bases lay outside the gene matches. Written as DNA, the CDR3 is TGTGCCACCAGTGATTTGGGTTTGGGGGGGACGAACAATGAGCAGTTCTTC. Amino acid sequence: CATSDLGLGGTNNEQFF.

The V call is TRBV5-6, the J call TRBJ2-2; the D gene is possibly TRBD1 (5 bases). The ends were cut back, 1 base at V and 0 bases at J, with 7 bases in the middle. This CDR3 is built from 15 residues. Germline assignment: CDR1 SGHDT and CDR2 YYEEEE. The CDR3 loop reads CASSLYRPNTGELFF. The CDR3 DNA is TGTGCCAGCAGCTTGTACAGGCCGAACACCGGGGAGCTGTTTTTT.

This rearrangement joins TRBV28 to TRBJ2-7, with 9 bases aligning to TRBD2. Trimming cost V 4 bases and J 5 bases; bases outside gene matches: 9. CDR3 length: 15 amino acids. The V gene's germline CDR1 is MDHEN and CDR2 SYDVKM. CDR3 nucleotides: TGTGCCAGCAGTTCCCCGGGTAGCGGGAGCCACGAGCAGTACTTC. This encodes CASSSPGSGSHEQYF.

The chain links TRBV28 to TRBJ1-3; D is uncertain. V lost 3 bases and J lost 4, with 10 bases in between. CDR3 length: 14 amino acids. Per the germline V gene, CDR1 is MDHEN and CDR2 is SYDVKM. CDR3 in amino acids: CASSFSPRGNTIYF. CDR3 in DNA: TGTGCCAGCAGTTTTTCCCCGCGCGGAAACACCATATATTTT.